One sample yielded the 2 T cell receptor beta chains listed below, sequenced in a study of blood T cells in healthy people across ages. Primed by a sample-barcoded 5' primer and a J-beta primer mix, a second PCR proceeded for about 6 to 11 cycles. TCRdb analysed the 5' RACE reads with MiXCR anew, one entry per CDR3 protein. The sample consists of 650,000 to 900,000 distinct CDR3 sequences, approximately 59% of them appearing once. The sequenced material came from blood. Receptors were obtained from a man younger than 45 in good health.

The chain recombines TRBV29-1 with TRBJ2-1, with 10 bases that match TRBD1. The CDR3 sequence is 14 residues long. J lost 6 bases, V lost 5 bases, and 7 bases had no gene match. Germline CDR1 and CDR2: SQVTM and ANQGSEA. The CDR3: CSVRGTGETNEQFF. As DNA, the CDR3 is TGCAGCGTTCGAGGGACAGGGGAAACCAATGAGCAGTTCTTC.

The chain is built from TRBV6-6 and TRBJ2-4; D possibly uses TRBD1 or TRBD2 (5 bases each). With the DNA end fitting TRBJ2-7 better, the J assignment may be wrong. This CDR3 has 13 amino acids. The germline CDR1 and CDR2 sequences are MNHNY and SVGAGI (reference sequence). The DNA of the CDR3 is TGTGCCAGCAGTGACGAGGGGCCCTACGAGCAGTACTTC. It encodes CASSDEGPYEQYF.